The clone carrying this T cell receptor beta chain was counted between two and nine times. The antigen is unknown. In each case, RNA was isolated and then reverse transcribed into cDNA as the sequencing template. Sequenced by immunoSEQ multiplex PCR; TCRdb stores in-frame clones only, minus some. The sample lists 150,000 to 200,000 clones, 64% seen once, with about 1.3% in the top ten. Germline V lookup: CDR1 SQVTM, CDR2 ANQGSEA. The V end lost 1 base, the J end lost 2 bases, and 6 bases lay between the germline ends. This CDR3 region has 12 residues. Treatment given: oral pan-JAK inhibitor, 5-10 mg twice daily. In alopecia areata patients, both lesional scalp punch biopsies and peripheral blood were collected. This record comes from a study of CD8+ T cells in alopecia areata. Findings and caveats of the study: TCRs were shared less clearly across patients than in mice, possibly for HLA-related reasons. Scalp and blood retained many expanded lesional clones during tofacitinib. Sequencing of scalp samples also includes resident alphabeta T cells from normal skin.

Source: CD4+ T cells sorted from blood, taken between weeks 49 and 50, from a patient treated with tofacitinib. V gene TRBV29-1 combines with J gene TRBJ2-7; D remains ambiguous. The receptor was isolated from a human donor with alopecia areata. In DNA form, the CDR3 reads TGCAGCGTTGAAGGCGGACCCTACGAGCAGTACTTC. Translation: CSVEGGPYEQYF.